Detailed here is one T cell receptor beta chain. Its antigen is still unknown. No clone much larger than this one lies a single base away; base qualities are absent. The data were obtained in a study of human T cells and chemical hapten exposure (dated by TCRdb to the early 2020s). Regarding the complete study: For sensitization, 2% DPC in acetone was applied to a roughly 2 cm by roughly 2 cm area of upper inner arm skin. Throughout the approximately 25-week study period, patients were also given weekly therapeutic DPC doses on the scalp. Patch tests used Finn chambers with 0.01% DPC on the upper back, scored after 6 days by International Contact Dermatitis Research Group standards. The mostly female patient cohort included alopecia areata with under or over 50% scalp involvement, alopecia totalis and alopecia universalis. Libraries were combined into a pool for sequencing, and differences in TCR yield between samples came mainly from small differences in library volumes within the pool. Peripheral blood TCR repertoire changes were tracked in vivo in alopecia patients during primary and secondary sensitization to the hapten diphenylcyclopropenone (DPC). Blood was sampled from patients pre-sensitization (week 0) and at 2, 6 and about 24 weeks after DPC sensitization. For TCR sequencing, blood came from twenty-nine alopecia patients at anywhere from one to four time points (pre-sensitization, 2, 6 and 24 weeks). Study-level results and caveats: The number of TCRs above 1 in 1000 frequency did not change with DPC sensitization; there was no evidence of global repertoire structure alterations. Expanded TCRs formed significantly more large CDR3 similarity clusters than pre-sensitization or healthy control sets, consistent with antigen-driven responses. After repeated subsampling, the strength of the expansion versus patch-test correlation and the threshold at which it became significant changed. Because every patient had alopecia, a presumed autoimmune disease, the patients' immune response might differ from that of healthy individuals. Patch test score was positively correlated with the number of PT1 expanded TCRs, with significance at thresholds 8, 16 and 32 but not at 4.

What this sample's time point label stands for: pre-sensitization, week 0. In light of the paper, this sample's treatment or condition label describes: therapeutic diphenylcyclopropenone sensitization with weekly scalp DPC. At each patch-test visit, blood was drawn before the patch test was applied. Patients were considered eligible if aged 18 to 70, diagnosed with alopecia and deemed suitable for DPC therapy, and patients were excluded if pregnant. Total RNA was extracted from unfractionated whole blood collected in Tempus Blood RNA tubes. V gives up 3 bases and J gives up 1 base, and the segment between their germline ends measures 12 bases. The CDR3 holds 15 amino acids from the cysteine to the phenylalanine. The retained sequence is limited to the CDR3, 45 bases, with the frame set at the first base. The method was RACE. The data were produced on a NextSeq 500. During library preparation, unique molecular identifiers were attached to individual cDNA molecules so that TCRs could be counted quantitatively and reproducibly. Each blood RNA sample was used to sequence both TCR alpha and TCR beta chains. The source study handled its data this way. The median number of TCRs per sample was some 100,000, ranging from about 20,000 to 700,000. V, J and CDR3 annotation of the TCR reads was carried out using the Decombinator software suite. Every sample was subsampled to the same number of TCRs (28,000) for the PS versus PT1 abundance plots. Expanded TCRs were defined as absent before sensitization and observed at least eight times at the 2-week time point. TCRdb reran the public reads through fastp at Q25 and MiXCR, keeping productive beta chains. One record per CDR3 amino acid sequence lists the most common genes and DNA. TCRdb's processing, not the authors' own work, is the source of the V and J calls. The sample has roughly 110,000 distinct CDR3 sequences on record, roughly 12% of them singletons. The ten largest clones take up 1.6% of the sample.

Recombination linked TRBV12-3 or TRBV12-4 to TRBJ1-1; no D gene call is confident. The receptor comes from a woman in her forties or fifties with alopecia areata. Some clones in this sample may be carry-over from other donors' samples. Sequenced material: whole blood, taken in connection with sensitization to the hapten diphenylcyclopropenone (DPC). The DNA is TGTGCCAGCAGTTTGAGGATCGGGAAGAACACTGAAGCTTTCTTT. Translation gives CASSLRIGKNTEAFF.